This passage covers 24 T cell receptor beta chains from one sample sequenced in a study of blood T cell repertoires in COVID-19. Using immunoSEQ multiplex PCR, the repertoire was profiled, and TCRdb retains in-frame clones only, with some absent. This sample carries about 190,000 clones, about 77% of them seen once, and the ten largest clones take 2.5% to 3%. Sequenced input: peripheral blood. These receptors all stem from a woman aged 80 or over with active or convalescent COVID-19.

V is TRBV18 and J is TRBJ1-2, with D possibly TRBD1 on 5 matching bases. Between the trimmed V and J ends, which lost 0 bases and 8 bases, there was a span of 7 bases. The CDR3 sequence is 12 residues long. Germline CDR1 and CDR2: KGHSH and LQKENI. The CDR3 DNA is TGTGCCAGCTCACCACCCCAGGGAGGCTACACCTTC. It yields the protein CASSPPQGGYTF.

This chain uses TRBV12-3 or TRBV12-4 with TRBJ1-2; D remains unclear. V was pared by 7 bases and J by 4 bases, with 10 bases between. This CDR3 is 12 amino acids long. CDR3 loop: CASNFRGYGYTF. DNA for the CDR3: TGTGCCAGCAATTTCCGGGGCTATGGCTACACCTTC.

The CDR3 DNA reads TGTGCCAGCAACTTACCTGAGCGGGGGGCAGATACGCAGTATTTT. Residues: CASNLPERGADTQYF. This chain uses TRBV28 with TRBJ2-3, with TRBD2 matching 9 bases. This CDR3 contains 15 residues. Germline-derived CDR1 and CDR2 are MDHEN and SYDVKM. Trimming removed 7 bases from V and 4 bases from J; junction bases left unmatched: 9.

The chain links TRBV5-1 to TRBJ2-5; 9 nucleotides match TRBD1. The germline CDR1 and CDR2 sequences are SGHRS and YFSETQ. CDR3 length equals 17 residues. After removal of 3 bases from V and 1 base from J, the junction contained 10 bases not matched to a gene. The DNA of the CDR3 is TGCGCCAGCAGCTCACCGGGACAGGGTCGACGCCAAGAGACCCAGTACTTC. Residues: CASSSPGQGRRQETQYF.

This clone was observed a single time. The chain is built from TRBV4-3 and TRBJ2-7; the D gene is possibly TRBD2 (6 bases). CDR1 is LGHNA and CDR2 is YSLEER in the germline V gene. The CDR3 consists of 16 residues. V was shortened by 0 bases and J by 1 base, with 13 bases between the two germline ends. The CDR3: CASSQDLVRGSYEQYF. As DNA, the CDR3 is TGCGCCAGCAGCCAAGATTTGGTGCGGGGATCCTACGAGCAGTACTTC.

The chain is built from TRBV7-8 and TRBJ1-2, with D possibly matching TRBD1 (5 bases). CDR1 SGHVS and CDR2 FQNEAQ come from the germline V gene. The CDR3 has 13 amino acids. Trimming stripped 7 bases from V and 10 bases from J, with 19 bases between. The CDR3: CASTTGVGRDYTF. The DNA of the CDR3 is TGTGCCAGCACCACTGGAGTCGGCAGGGACTACACCTTC.

The DNA of the CDR3 is TGTGCCAGCAGTGTGAGGGGAGGGAACTATGGCTACACCTTC. Encoded protein: CASSVRGGNYGYTF. This chain joins TRBV28 and TRBJ1-2, with D maybe TRBD1 (5 bases). The CDR3 runs 14 residues. The germline V gene has CDR1 MDHEN and CDR2 SYDVKM. V was pared by 5 bases and J by 2 bases, with 12 bases between.

This clone has a handful of counts. The rearrangement links TRBV5-1 to TRBJ2-7, with a tentative D call TRBD2 (6 bases). The germline V and J ends were trimmed by 0 bases and 6 bases, with 25 bases remaining between them. Per germline, CDR1 SGHRS and CDR2 YFSETQ. The CDR3 totals 18 residues. The CDR3 coding sequence is TGCGCCAGCAGCTTGGTCGCTACCGGGAGCCATAGTTACTCCGAGCAGTACTTC. Translation gives CASSLVATGSHSYSEQYF. The entire variable domain, with the rest obtained from reference TRBV5-1 and TRBJ2-7, is as follows: KAGVTQTPRYLIKTRGQQVTLSCSPISGHRSVSWYQQTPGQGLQFLFEYFSETQRNKGNFPGRFSGRQFSNSRSEMNVSTLELGDSALYLCASSLVATGSHSYSEQYFGPGTRLTVT.

The chain carries TRBV4-2 and TRBJ2-7, with D unresolved. The V end was cut by 0 bases, the J end by 3 bases, with 15 bases between. This CDR3 is 16 amino acids long. Germline CDR1 and CDR2: LGHNA and YNFKEQ. The CDR3 region is CASSQEWSTINYEQYF. The CDR3 bases are TGTGCCAGCAGCCAAGAATGGTCCACTATTAACTACGAGCAGTACTTC.

The CDR3 nucleotides read TGCGCCAGCAGCGCCGGACAGGGGCACTCCTACGAGCAGTACTTC. Translation gives CASSAGQGHSYEQYF. This chain links TRBV5-1 with TRBJ2-7; 9 bases are shared with TRBD1. The V gene's germline CDR1 is SGHRS and CDR2 YFSETQ. V trimming: 4 bases; J trimming: 0 bases; junction bases outside the gene matches: 5. The CDR3 has 15 residues.

This chain links TRBV6-6 with TRBJ2-2; D gene ambiguous. Germline CDR1 and CDR2: MNHNY and SVGAGI (reference sequence). This CDR3 contains 15 residues. The V gene lost 2 bases and the J gene lost 1 base, with 8 bases spanning the gap. The CDR3 region is CASSYESGNTGELFF. The CDR3, as DNA: TGTGCCAGCAGTTACGAGTCAGGGAACACCGGGGAGCTGTTTTTT.

In its sample, this clone was seen many times. The chain uses TRBV28 and TRBJ2-2; the D is unclear. Germline V lookup: CDR1 MDHEN, CDR2 SYDVKM. The CDR3 length is 13 residues. The V end lost 4 bases, the J end lost 8 bases, and 11 bases lay between the germline ends. Here the CDR3 reads CASSSQIGGELFF. As DNA, the CDR3 is TGTGCCAGCAGTTCCCAGATCGGGGGGGAGCTGTTTTTT.

CDR3 nucleotide sequence: TGTGCCAGCAGCGACAGGGGAGGACGAGAAATCCAAGAGACCCAGTACTTC. It yields the protein CASSDRGGREIQETQYF. The chain links TRBV11-2 to TRBJ2-5; 8 bases fit TRBD1. The CDR3 is made up of 17 amino acids. Germline trimming cut 5 bases from V and 1 base from J; bases unmatched to any gene: 12. The V gene's germline CDR1 is SGHAT and CDR2 FQNNGV. Combining the CDR3 with reference TRBV11-2 and TRBJ2-5 gives the whole variable domain EAGVAQSPRYKIIEKRQSVAFWCNPISGHATLYWYQQILGQGPKLLIQFQNNGVVDDSQLPKDRFSAERLKGVDSTLKIQPAKLEDSAVYLCASSDRGGREIQETQYFGPGTRLLVL.

The chain has TRBV24-1 and TRBJ1-4, with D maybe TRBD1 (5 bases). Trimming removed 1 base from V and 6 bases from J, with 11 bases in between. This CDR3 comprises 15 residues. Germline lookup yields CDR1 KGHDR and CDR2 SFDVKD. The DNA for the CDR3 is TGTGCCACCAGTGATTTTAGGACAAACGATGAAAAACTGTTTTTT. Translating gives CATSDFRTNDEKLFF.

This chain joins TRBV19 and TRBJ1-5; D gene uncertain. The CDR3 length is 13 residues. V shed 8 bases and J shed 6 bases, with 14 bases lying between them. Germline CDR1 is LNHDA and CDR2 is SQIVND (reference sequence). CDR3 sequence (DNA): TGTGCCAGTGCTTCGGGTTCCGGTCAGCCCCAGCATTTT. Its translation: CASASGSGQPQHF.

This chain links TRBV3-1 (or the pseudogene TRBV3-2) with TRBJ1-1; TRBD1 is a possible D gene (5 bases). The CDR3 has 14 amino acids. Per the germline V gene, CDR1 is LGHDT and CDR2 is YNNKEL (reference sequence). V shed 4 bases and J shed 1 base, with 10 bases lying between them. CDR3 region: CASSPRQKNTEAFF. The CDR3 DNA reads as TGTGCCAGCAGCCCCCGACAGAAGAACACTGAAGCTTTCTTT.

The V and J genes are TRBV10-3 and TRBJ2-7; weak D call: TRBD1 (5 bases). The length of the CDR3 is 13 residues. Trimming cost V 8 bases and J 3 bases, with 14 bases left between them. Germline CDR1 and CDR2: ENHRY and SYGVKD. Here the CDR3 DNA reads TGTGCCATCGCTACGGACACCGACTACGAGCAGTACTTC. Amino acid sequence: CAIATDTDYEQYF.

CDR3 sequence reads: CASSQSQGNQETQYF. In DNA, the CDR3 is TGTGCCAGCAGCCAATCCCAGGGAAACCAAGAGACCCAGTACTTC. V usage is TRBV3-1 (or the pseudogene TRBV3-2) and J usage is TRBJ2-5, with D perhaps matching TRBD1 (5 bases). The germline CDR1 and CDR2 sequences are LGHDT and YNNKEL (reference sequence). The CDR3 has 15 amino acids. V gave up 2 bases and J gave up 0 bases, with 10 bases separating them.

V is TRBV6-5 and J is TRBJ1-6; D is undetermined. Trimming shortened V by 2 bases and J by 9 bases, and 17 bases separated the two germline ends. This CDR3 is built from 16 residues. Germline loops: CDR1 MNHEY, CDR2 SVGAGI. The CDR3 here is CASSYLDRAGISPLHF. CDR3 bases: TGTGCCAGCAGTTACCTGGACCGAGCGGGGATTTCACCCCTCCACTTT.

A single count supports this clone. The CDR3 DNA reads TGCGCCAGCAGCCCTGACAGGGACGGCTACACCTTC. This translates into CASSPDRDGYTF. V gene TRBV5-1 combines with J gene TRBJ1-2, with 7 bases matching TRBD1. The V gene's germline CDR1 is SGHRS and CDR2 YFSETQ. V dropped 4 bases and J dropped 8; count of bases not matched to a gene: 5. The CDR3 covers 12 residues.

The chain joins TRBV6-2 or TRBV6-3 to TRBJ1-2; 11 positions agree with TRBD1. Germline-derived CDR1 and CDR2 are MNHEY and SVGEGT. V shed 2 bases and J 8 bases; nucleotides not matched to a gene: 7. The CDR3 length is 15 residues. CDR3 bases: TGTGCCAGCAGTTACACGGACAGGGGGCTAGGAGGCTACACCTTC. It translates to CASSYTDRGLGGYTF.

CDR3 in amino acids: CASSWEGQGAEAFF. The CDR3 DNA reads as TGCGCCAGCAGCTGGGAGGGACAGGGTGCTGAAGCTTTCTTT. The genes are TRBV5-1 and TRBJ1-1; 9 bases are shared with TRBD1. The length of the CDR3 is 14 residues. CDR1 and CDR2 from the germline V gene are SGHRS and YFSETQ. Trimming cost V 3 bases and J 6 bases; bases outside gene matches: 6.

The V call is TRBV4-1, the J call TRBJ2-4; perhaps TRBD1 as D (5 bases). The V gene's germline CDR1 is MGHRA and CDR2 YSYEKL. This CDR3 contains 17 residues. The ends were cut back, 0 bases at V and 0 bases at J, with 12 bases in the middle. As DNA, the CDR3 is TGCGCCAGCAGCCAAGAAGTGAACAGGAGAGCCAAAAACATTCAGTACTTC. This codes for CASSQEVNRRAKNIQYF.

The V call is TRBV28, the J call TRBJ1-5; a weak D match, TRBD1 (6 bases). Trimming left V 6 bases short and J 7 bases short, with 13 bases between. In germline, CDR1 is MDHEN, CDR2 SYDVKM. This CDR3 contains 13 residues. The CDR3 nucleotides read TGTGCCAGCAGGACAACAGGGTTGCAGCCCCAGCATTTT. Protein: CASRTTGLQPQHF.